This paragraph covers one TCR beta chain sequence. The specificity of this receptor is unknown. No clone much larger than this one lies a single base away; base qualities are absent. TCR CDR3 regions were amplified from genomic DNA by multiplex PCR using the deep immunoSEQ assay. Genomic DNA extracted from each cell subset was distributed evenly over all wells of several immunoSEQ 96-well plates, and each plate served as one replicate. For sorted subsets, about 200 ng genomic DNA, equal to 30,000 to 35,000 T cell genomes, was loaded into each replicate PCR. The purified libraries were quantified using a Qubit 3.0 fluorometer, sized with a Bioanalyzer 2100, and then quantified again using the KAPA Library Quantification kit. Each immunoSEQ 96-well plate was sequenced on its own single-read 150-cycle Illumina NextSeq 550 flow cell. Regarding the original processing steps: Because only junctional sequences without quality scores were contained in the immunoSEQ output, filtering matching that applied to full-length reads could not be performed. To assign V/J genes and CDR3, sequences were annotated against IMGT germline references using PyIR, a Python wrapper for IgBLAST v1.9. Reads were removed for weak V/J assignments (E-value above 1e-6), missing CDR3, stop codons, out-of-frame junctions, or ambiguous translated residues. V3J clonotypes were defined as sequences sharing the same inferred V gene, J gene, and CDR3 amino acid sequence. Percentage overlap between repertoires was calculated by dividing the number of shared unique clonotypes by the size of the smaller repertoire. Three approaches were used to assess repertoire richness: RTK rarefaction, the Chao1 estimator, and Recon v2.1 estimates of unobserved clonotypes. OLGA was used to compute generation probabilities for all TCRbeta clonotypes that the gDNA method yielded from a handful of donors. Not all clones reach the TCRdb copy of this immuneACCESS table, which keeps in-frame sequences only. Checked studies attribute under half of the gap to unresolved V genes and leave the rest unexplained. V, J and clone size reflect that table, while D and trimming were determined from the DNA. Present in this sample are roughly 2,000,000 clones, approximately 95% of which were seen just once. Around 1.2% of the sample lies in the top ten.

The source of the sample is a study of shared clonotypes between healthy human individuals (dated by TCRdb to about 2020). Context from the whole study: The cohort included a few men and a couple of women between 18 and 49 years of age. For each donor, CD4 naive and CD4 memory were each run on three plates, CD8 naive on two plates, and CD8 memory on one plate. Blood TCR repertoires of a handful of healthy adults were deeply sequenced to estimate repertoire size and the extent of clonotype sharing between individuals. To increase sequencing depth and limit assay-specific biases, different laboratories used diverse techniques to prepare libraries and sequence TCR repertoires. Per donor, leukapheresis produced somewhere between about 0.94 and 10 billion PBMCs. What the authors observed across the whole study: Even with the large sequencing depth, rarefaction of the sorted-subset datasets indicated that sequencing was incomplete. The small number of donors limited the genetic and exposure-history diversity represented. Higher generation probabilities were observed for clonotypes shared by all four sorted-subset donors than for non-shared clonotypes. Based on pairwise subsampling, the degree of clonotype sharing among donors was expected to be affected by sequencing depth. Naive subsets generally had larger estimated clonotype richness than memory subsets did. Sampling was restricted to blood, and TCR repertoires in tissues likely differ from the TCR repertoires found in blood. About 5% of naive CD4, approximately 3.7% of naive CD8, approximately 2% of memory CD4, and around 0.4% of memory CD8 clonotypes were shared across four donors.

CD8 naive samples consisted of CD45RO-negative cells that were positively selected for CCR7, yielding a CD45RA+CCR7+ population without TemRA cells. The donors were healthy, HIV-negative adults who had no recently reported acute infections or vaccinations. Every donor was a Caucasian adult living in Nashville, Tennessee, USA. Blood was obtained by leukapheresis, after which PBMCs were separated by Ficoll-Histopaque density gradient centrifugation and cryopreserved in liquid nitrogen vapor phase. Analytical flow cytometry was used to check the purity and quantity of every magnetically sorted T cell population. Each sorted fraction had its genomic DNA isolated and then quantified by UV absorbance on a Nanodrop 2000c. V loses 5 bases, J loses 2 bases, and the germline ends lie 10 bases apart. The CDR3 measures 13 amino acids from cysteine to phenylalanine. CDR3 DNA is the only sequence kept; it has 39 bases, read in frame from the first base. The germline V gene (reference sequence) sets CDR1 to SEHNR and CDR2 to FQNEAQ.

Sequencing was carried out using naive CD8+ T cells sorted from blood. Reading the label with the study, this specimen's cell subset or site is: CD45RA+CCR7+. The rearrangement joined TRBV7-9 to TRBJ2-7; the D element might be TRBD1 or TRBD2, as each aligns at 5 bases. The receptor's source is a man between 18 and 35 years old in good health. The DNA sequence is given as TGTGCCAGCAGCGACCTGGGACCCTACGAGCAGTACTTC. Translated, this is CASSDLGPYEQYF.